The 25 T cell receptor beta chains in this list originate from one sample, sequenced in a study of T and B cells in COVID-19 patients. BIOMED2 TRB-A/B primer pools were used in multiplex TRB PCR. MiXCR, applied by TCRdb to the multiplex PCR reads, yields one record per CDR3 protein. The repertoire holds thousands of distinct CDR3 sequences, with roughly 31% as singletons. From blood, about 230-500 ng of genomic DNA served as TRB template. The sequenced sample was blood. The receptors originated from a human donor who had recovered from COVID-19.

V and J are TRBV20-1 and TRBJ2-3; no definite D call. CDR1 and CDR2 from the germline V gene are DFQATT and SNEGSKA (reference sequence). Trimming stripped 5 bases from V and 3 bases from J, with 12 bases between. The CDR3 extends over 13 amino acids. The CDR3 loop is CSARPALTDTQYF. The CDR3 DNA reads as TGCAGTGCTCGGCCGGCGCTTACAGATACGCAGTATTTT.

This clonotype is labeled medium-sized. The genes are TRBV6-2 or TRBV6-3 and TRBJ1-6; no definite D call. Germline V gene lookup returns CDR1 MNHEY and CDR2 SVGEGT. V was trimmed by 2 bases and J by 0 bases, leaving 2 bases between them. The CDR3 covers 14 residues. The CDR3 protein is CASSYSSYNSPLHF. CDR3 in DNA: TGTGCCAGCAGTTACAGCTCCTATAATTCACCCCTCCACTTT.

There are a few counts of this clonotype. The V and J genes are TRBV7-6 and TRBJ2-1, with D possibly matching TRBD1 (6 bases). CDR3 length: 16 amino acids. Trimming took 5 bases from V and 9 from J, leaving 23 bases between them. CDR1 is SGHVS and CDR2 is FNYEAQ in the germline V gene. The CDR3 DNA follows: TGTGCCAGCAGCCCGAGCCGAGGGGTAGGGGGTAGTGAGCAGTTCTTC. It encodes CASSPSRGVGGSEQFF.

Sample share makes this clonotype medium-sized. This chain connects TRBV6-5 to TRBJ1-6, with TRBD1 identical over 7 bases. The CDR3 extends over 14 amino acids. CDR1 is MNHEY and CDR2 is SVGAGI in the germline V gene. The ends lost 4 bases at V and 9 bases at J; junction bases unmatched: 6. The CDR3 protein is CASSWNRGGSPLHF. The CDR3 nucleotides read TGTGCCAGCAGTTGGAACAGGGGAGGTTCACCCCTCCACTTT.

This sequence joins TRBV11-1 and TRBJ2-7; possible D gene TRBD2, 6 bases. Trimming shortened V by 1 base and J by 6 bases, and 16 bases separated the two germline ends. Germline V CDR1 and CDR2: SGHAT, FQDESV (reference sequence). This CDR3 has 15 residues. The chain's CDR3 is CASSLVSLGGSEQYF. CDR3 DNA: TGTGCCAGCAGCTTAGTTAGTCTGGGGGGTTCCGAGCAGTACTTC.

This clonotype is medium-sized. The chain recombines TRBV19 with TRBJ1-6, with D tentatively TRBD1 (5 bases). Trimming cost V 9 bases and J 6 bases, with 15 bases left between them. The germline V gene encodes CDR1 LNHDA and CDR2 SQIVND (reference sequence). The CDR3 length is 14 residues. CDR3 nucleotide sequence: TGTGCCAGCAGTGGCCGGGACCTTAATTCACCCCTCCACTTT. Amino acids: CASSGRDLNSPLHF.

The CDR3 DNA follows: TGCAGTGCGAGACAGGGTCCGAGGCAGCCCCAGCATTTT. Protein product: CSARQGPRQPQHF. This chain joins TRBV20-1 and TRBJ1-5; the match to TRBD1 covers 7 bases. This CDR3 is built from 13 residues. The ends lost 6 bases at V and 7 bases at J; junction bases unmatched: 9. CDR1 and CDR2 from the germline V gene are DFQATT and SNEGSKA (reference sequence).

This clonotype has just a few counts. V gene TRBV6-6 combines with J gene TRBJ2-4; 8 nucleotides match TRBD2. The CDR3 runs 16 residues. Germline V lookup: CDR1 MNHNY, CDR2 SVGAGI (reference sequence). V was clipped by 8 bases and J by 6 bases; unmatched bases: 15. This CDR3 reads CASQGVAGLAGNIQYF. The CDR3, as DNA: TGTGCCAGCCAGGGTGTGGCGGGGCTAGCGGGAAACATTCAGTACTTC.

On this clonotype itself: One end of the junction varies from germline; a read error may be responsible. The chain combines TRBV18 with TRBJ2-7; 8 bases are a match to TRBD1. Germline V gene lookup returns CDR1 KGHSH and CDR2 LQKENI. The CDR3 loop spans 17 amino acids. The CDR3, as DNA: TGTGCCAGCTCACCACCCCTGACAGGGGTCGCGGGCAATGAGCGGTTCTTC. Translated, it gives CASSPPLTGVAGNERFF. The complete variable domain, with remaining parts taken from reference TRBV18 and TRBJ2-7, reads NAGVMQNPRHLVRRRGQEARLRCSPMKGHSHVYWYRQLPEEGLKFMVYLQKENIIDESGMPKERFSAEFPKEGPSILRIQQVVRGDSAAYFCASSPPLTGVAGNERFFGPGTRLTVT.

The rearrangement links TRBV11-2 to TRBJ2-5; 9 nucleotides agree with TRBD2. The CDR3 loop spans 15 amino acids. The V segment lost 4 bases and the J segment 5 bases; nucleotides outside the gene matches: 8. Looked up from germline, CDR1 is SGHAT and CDR2 is FQNNGV. CDR3 bases: TGTGCCAGCAGCTCCAAGCGGGGGGCTAGGGAGACCCAGTACTTC. Its protein product is CASSSKRGARETQYF.

As for this clonotype: One base away lies a much larger clone, so this may be a sequencing read error. This rearrangement joins TRBV6-1 to TRBJ2-3; D is perhaps TRBD1 or TRBD2 (5 bases each). Per germline, CDR1 MNHNS and CDR2 SASEGT. The CDR3 consists of 14 residues. V shed 5 bases and J shed 6 bases, with 15 bases lying between them. CDR3 coding DNA: TGTGCCAGCAGTTACCACCAGGGAGCCGATACGCAGTATTTT. Translating gives CASSYHQGADTQYF.

This sequence joins TRBV12-3 or TRBV12-4 and TRBJ1-2; 7 bases map to TRBD1. CDR3 length equals 13 residues. The V gene end was trimmed by 4 bases and the J gene end by 5 bases; junction bases not matched to a gene: 4. CDR3 in DNA: TGTGCCAGCAGTTCGGACAGGTTTTATGGCTACACCTTC. As protein: CASSSDRFYGYTF.

This clonotype came up a few times. The chain is built from TRBV6-5 and TRBJ1-2; no reliable D call. V lost 7 bases and J 8 bases, leaving 17 bases between the germline ends. The CDR3 totals 13 residues. Germline CDR1 and CDR2: MNHEY and SVGAGI. The CDR3 nucleotides read TGTGCCAGCAAGGACCTCTCGGCTTACGGCTACACCTTC. Its translation: CASKDLSAYGYTF.

V is TRBV19 and J is TRBJ1-2, with D unresolved. This CDR3 spans 12 amino acids. Trimming pared 5 bases from V and 4 bases from J, leaving 8 bases between. Germline V gene data show CDR1 as LNHDA and CDR2 as SQIVND (reference sequence). The CDR3 coding sequence is TGTGCCAGTAGTCCGGGATCCTATGGCTACACCTTC. It yields the protein CASSPGSYGYTF.

This rearrangement joins TRBV5-4 to TRBJ2-7, with D perhaps being TRBD1 or TRBD2 (6 bases each). V was cut by 0 bases and J by 7 bases, with 14 bases left in between. This CDR3 is 14 amino acids long. The germline V gene has CDR1 SGHNT and CDR2 YYREEE (reference sequence). CDR3 sequence: CASSLGGAGKEQYF. CDR3 bases: TGTGCCAGCAGCTTGGGGGGGGCTGGGAAGGAGCAGTACTTC. The variable domain in full, with the rest retrieved from reference TRBV5-4 and TRBJ2-7, is ETGVTQSPTHLIKTRGQQVTLRCSSQSGHNTVSWYQQALGQGPQFIFQYYREEENGRGNFPPRFSGLQFPNYSSELNVNALELDDSALYLCASSLGGAGKEQYFGPGTRLTVT.

The CDR3 protein is CSVVTGGKYNEQFF. CDR3 bases: TGCAGCGTTGTGACAGGGGGGAAGTACAATGAGCAGTTCTTC. The genes are TRBV29-1 and TRBJ2-1, with 9 bases identical to TRBD1. The length of the CDR3 is 14 residues. In germline, CDR1 is SQVTM, CDR2 ANQGSEA. J lost 4 bases, V lost 4 bases, and 5 bases had no gene match.

The J gene is TRBJ1-5, the V gene TRBV5-1; TRBD1 matches 8 bases. J lost 0 bases, V lost 4 bases, and 3 bases had no gene match. This CDR3 comprises 15 residues. The germline CDR1 and CDR2 sequences are SGHRS and YFSETQ. CDR3 loop: CASSMTGDSNQPQHF. The CDR3 DNA is TGCGCCAGCAGCATGACAGGGGATAGCAATCAGCCCCAGCATTTT.

The chain links TRBV6-2 or TRBV6-3 to TRBJ2-5, with 8 bases fitting TRBD2. With 11 bases clipped from V and 4 bases from J, the junction kept 18 bases outside the gene matches. The CDR3 length is 16 residues. In germline, CDR1 is MNHEY, CDR2 SVGEGT. CDR3 nucleotides: TGTGCCTGCGGGTTACTAGGACGGGGGGGCCGAGAGACCCAGTACTTC. This codes for CACGLLGRGGRETQYF.

The chain combines TRBV30 with TRBJ2-5, with TRBD2 matching 8 bases. CDR3 size: 16 residues. The V and J ends lost 2 bases and 0 bases, in that order; junction bases with no gene match: 8. Germline V gene lookup returns CDR1 GTSNPN and CDR2 SVGIG (reference sequence). The CDR3 nucleotides read TGTGCCTGGAGTCCATTGCGACTAGCGTACCAAGAGACCCAGTACTTC. Protein: CAWSPLRLAYQETQYF.

In its sample, this clonotype was seen a few times. The chain is built from TRBV18 and TRBJ2-3; D tentatively reads TRBD1 or TRBD2 (5 bases each). This CDR3 is 14 amino acids long. Germline V lookup: CDR1 KGHSH, CDR2 LQKENI. Trimming cost V 4 bases and J 0 bases, with 8 bases left between them. CDR3 in DNA: TGTGCCAGCTCACGGGGGAGAAGCACAGATACGCAGTATTTT. Translating it yields CASSRGRSTDTQYF.

Within the sample, this clonotype is medium-sized. This rearrangement joins TRBV6-4 to TRBJ2-1; a possible D gene is TRBD1 (6 bases). Germline lookup yields CDR1 MRHNA and CDR2 SNTAGT. V was clipped by 6 bases and J by 10 bases, with 13 bases between them. The CDR3 extends over 12 amino acids. The CDR3 sequence is CASRQGLGEQFF. Written as DNA, the CDR3 is TGTGCCAGCAGACAGGGTTTAGGCGAGCAGTTCTTC.

This clonotype ranks as medium-sized. The V call is TRBV19, the J call TRBJ2-5; D is possibly TRBD1 (5 bases). With 2 bases removed from V and 4 bases from J, the gap between germline ends came to 5 bases. CDR1 is LNHDA and CDR2 is SQIVND in the germline V gene (reference sequence). There are 12 residues in the CDR3. CDR3 sequence: CASSIRGETQYF. CDR3 coding DNA: TGTGCCAGTAGTATAAGGGGAGAGACCCAGTACTTC.

This clonotype was counted a few times. This chain links TRBV30 with TRBJ1-3, with D possibly being TRBD1 (5 bases). The germline V and J ends were trimmed by 3 bases and 2 bases, with 8 bases remaining between them. Germline values: CDR1 GTSNPN, CDR2 SVGIG (reference sequence). The CDR3 sequence is 13 residues long. As DNA, the CDR3 is TGTGCCTGGAGCCTGGGGGCTGGAAACACCATATATTTT. This codes for CAWSLGAGNTIYF. Full variable domain (missing parts from reference TRBV30 and TRBJ1-3): SQTIHQWPATLVQPVGSPLSLECTVEGTSNPNLYWYRQAAGRGLQLLFYSVGIGQISSEVPQNLSASRPQDRQFILSSKKLLLSDSGFYLCAWSLGAGNTIYFGEGSWLTVV.

This chain joins TRBV19 and TRBJ2-1, with TRBD2 identical over 12 bases. CDR1 is LNHDA, CDR2 SQIVND, per germline (reference sequence). Germline trimming cut 6 bases from V and 7 bases from J; bases unmatched to any gene: 10. The CDR3 covers 16 residues. CDR3 residues: CASRWLAGGLRNEQFF. The CDR3 coding sequence is TGTGCCAGTAGATGGCTAGCGGGGGGGCTTAGGAATGAGCAGTTCTTC.

This clonotype counts as medium-sized. The V and J genes are TRBV12-3 or TRBV12-4 and TRBJ2-1; 10 bases are a match to TRBD2. Trimming at V came to 5 bases and at J to 6 bases, leaving 13 bases not matched to a gene. This CDR3 is built from 17 residues. CDR3 bases: TGTGCCAGCAGTCCTCAACTCGGGACTAGCGCGCTCAATGAGCAGTTCTTC. Translating gives CASSPQLGTSALNEQFF.